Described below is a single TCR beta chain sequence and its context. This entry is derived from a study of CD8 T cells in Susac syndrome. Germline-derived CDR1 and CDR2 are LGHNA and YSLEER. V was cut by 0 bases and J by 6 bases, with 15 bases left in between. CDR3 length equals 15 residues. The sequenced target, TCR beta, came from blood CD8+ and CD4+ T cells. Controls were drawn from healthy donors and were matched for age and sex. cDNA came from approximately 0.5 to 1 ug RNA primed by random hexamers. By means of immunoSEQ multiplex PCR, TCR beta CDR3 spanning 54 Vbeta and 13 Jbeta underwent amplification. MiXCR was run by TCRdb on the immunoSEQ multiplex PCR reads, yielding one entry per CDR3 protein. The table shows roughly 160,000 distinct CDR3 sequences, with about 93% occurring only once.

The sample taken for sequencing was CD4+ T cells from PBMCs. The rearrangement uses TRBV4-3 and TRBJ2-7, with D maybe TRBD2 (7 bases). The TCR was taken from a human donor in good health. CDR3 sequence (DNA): TGCGCCAGCAGCCAAGATCGCGGGGGCCGTCTCGAGCAGTACTTC. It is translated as CASSQDRGGRLEQYF.